Ten or more counts support the clone carrying this T cell receptor beta chain. The data belong to a study of early T cells in non-severe SARS-CoV-2 infection. Overall study: Chains stayed unpaired after sequencing of bulk RNA from unsorted whole blood.

The library protocol tagged individual cDNA molecules with unique molecular identifiers. One entry per CDR3 protein, called by TCRdb with MiXCR from the 5' RACE reads. Here the sample spans over 25,000 distinct CDR3 sequences, around 6% being singletons. V was clipped by 1 base and J by 4 bases, with 10 bases between them. This CDR3 region has 14 residues. Germline-derived CDR1 and CDR2 are SEHNR and FQNEAQ (reference sequence). Sequenced: whole blood. The clonotype comes from an adult who was a healthcare worker with PCR-confirmed SARS-CoV-2 infection or an uninfected control (not recorded which). The chain carries TRBV7-9 and TRBJ1-1; no firm D call. The DNA of the CDR3 is TGTGCCAGCAGCTTAGGAGGGATTCGCACTGAAGCTTTCTTT. Amino acid sequence: CASSLGGIRTEAFF.